One and the same sample provided the 10 T cell receptor beta chains below, sequenced in a study of shared clonotypes between healthy human individuals. CD45RO-negative cells were positively selected for CCR7, leaving out terminally differentiated effector memory CD45RA+ cells. Some clones are missing from TCRdb's copy, which holds only in-frame ones; the method was immunoSEQ multiplex PCR. The table records around 1,900,000 clones, over 85% of them present only once. Sequences were obtained from naive CD8+ T cells from PBMCs. The receptors derive from a man aged 18 to 30 in good health. Some clones in this sample may be carry-over from other donors' samples.

J is TRBJ2-7 and V is TRBV2; D remains unclear. The CDR3 length is 11 residues. Germline CDR1 is SNHLY and CDR2 is FYNNEI. Between the trimmed V and J ends, which lost 9 bases and 4 bases, there was a span of 10 bases. CDR3 in amino acids: CARRKGYEQYF. As DNA, the CDR3 is TGTGCCAGGAGGAAGGGTTACGAGCAGTACTTC.

The chain has TRBV19 and TRBJ2-7; perhaps TRBD2 as D (5 bases). Germline CDR1 reads LNHDA; CDR2 reads SQIVND (reference sequence). This CDR3 has 16 amino acids. The V gene lost 4 bases and the J gene lost 3 bases, with 19 bases spanning the gap. CDR3 protein: CASSTPYRTGIYEQYF. The DNA for the CDR3 is TGTGCCAGTAGTACCCCCTATCGGACGGGGATCTACGAGCAGTACTTC.

This chain links TRBV7-6 with TRBJ2-3, with D possibly being TRBD1 or TRBD2 (5 bases each). The CDR3 consists of 15 residues. Germline values: CDR1 SGHVS, CDR2 FNYEAQ. The V gene lost 1 base and the J gene lost 3 bases, with 11 bases spanning the gap. The chain's CDR3 is CASSLVGEFTDTQYF. As DNA, the CDR3 is TGTGCCAGCAGCTTAGTAGGGGAGTTTACAGATACGCAGTATTTT.

J is TRBJ1-4 and V is TRBV19; 8 nucleotides agree with TRBD1. Germline V gene data show CDR1 as LNHDA and CDR2 as SQIVND (reference sequence). V was clipped by 10 bases and J by 6 bases; unmatched bases: 4. There are 12 residues in the CDR3. The CDR3 DNA is TGTGCCACCGGACAGGGTGATGAAAAACTGTTTTTT. Encoded protein: CATGQGDEKLFF.

The rearrangement links TRBV9 to TRBJ2-1; 7 bases are a match to TRBD2. The germline CDR1 and CDR2 sequences are SGDLS and YYNGEE. J lost 9 bases, V lost 5 bases, and 23 bases had no gene match. This CDR3 region has 18 residues. This CDR3 reads CASSYLSGIAGVGVEQFF. The DNA of the CDR3 is TGTGCCAGCAGTTATCTCAGCGGGATTGCGGGGGTTGGGGTTGAGCAGTTCTTC.

The chain uses TRBV11-2 and TRBJ2-5; tentative D call: TRBD1 (5 bases). The germline V and J ends were trimmed by 4 bases and 2 bases, with 20 bases remaining between them. Germline V gene data show CDR1 as SGHAT and CDR2 as FQNNGV. CDR3 length: 17 residues. The CDR3 is CASSSYPTRTLQETQYF. The CDR3 nucleotides read TGTGCCAGCAGCTCCTACCCCACACGGACACTACAAGAGACCCAGTACTTC. Supplemented by reference TRBV11-2 and TRBJ2-5, the full variable domain reads EAGVAQSPRYKIIEKRQSVAFWCNPISGHATLYWYQQILGQGPKLLIQFQNNGVVDDSQLPKDRFSAERLKGVDSTLKIQPAKLEDSAVYLCASSSYPTRTLQETQYFGPGTRLLVL.

The rearrangement joins TRBV10-3 to TRBJ2-7; TRBD1 might be the D (5 bases). The ends were cut back, 8 bases at V and 2 bases at J, with 16 bases in the middle. Germline V gene lookup returns CDR1 ENHRY and CDR2 SYGVKD. The CDR3 consists of 14 residues. This chain's CDR3 is CAIGPGDRAYEQYF. CDR3 coding DNA: TGTGCCATCGGGCCCGGCGACAGAGCCTACGAGCAGTACTTC.

The chain joins TRBV5-6 to TRBJ1-5; D call uncertain. Trimming stripped 1 base from V and 5 bases from J, with 10 bases between. Germline assignment: CDR1 SGHDT and CDR2 YYEEEE. CDR3 length equals 14 residues. CDR3 region: CASSLSPDDQPQHF. CDR3 bases: TGTGCCAGCAGCTTGTCTCCGGACGATCAGCCCCAGCATTTT.

This chain joins TRBV29-1 and TRBJ1-1; 8 nucleotides match TRBD1. The CDR3 length is 11 residues. Germline V gene data show CDR1 as SQVTM and CDR2 as ANQGSEA. V lost 7 bases and J lost 6; bases outside the gene matches: 4. In DNA form, the CDR3 reads TGCAGCGCCCAGGGGGCTGCTGAAGCTTTCTTT. Translation gives CSAQGAAEAFF.

The rearrangement links TRBV7-9 to TRBJ2-6; the D is unclear. The CDR3 has 16 amino acids. V was pared by 1 base and J by 0 bases, with 7 bases between. Germline V CDR1 and CDR2: SEHNR, FQNEAQ (reference sequence). The CDR3 region has the DNA TGTGCCAGCAGCTTAGGCGGCATCTCTGGGGCCAACGTCCTGACTTTC. It specifies CASSLGGISGANVLTF.